Listed below are T cell receptor beta chains from one sample, sequenced in a study of cytomegalovirus exposure and HLA in healthy donors. Repertoires were generated with immunoSEQ multiplex PCR, while TCRdb's copy carries only in-frame clones and drops some. This table holds 120,000 or so clones, around 80% found once. Sample: PBMCs. The receptors stem from a man aged 25 to 40 in good health and CMV-seronegative. Each CDR3 is given with its conserved first and last residue. The D gene is left open where the match is weak. Only some rows state a clone size, as once, few, many or a class for expanded clones.

d_call j_call v_call clone_size cdr3_aa cdr3_nt
- TRBJ2-7 TRBV27 - CASSFGLTYEQYF TGTGCCAGCAGTTTCGGGTTGACCTACGAGCAGTACTTC
TRBD2 TRBJ2-1 TRBV10-3 - CAIRGKAGVVGEQFF TGTGCCATCAGGGGGAAAGCGGGAGTGGTAGGTGAGCAGTTCTTC
TRBD1 TRBJ2-7 TRBV28 - CASRAQGQSSYEQYF TGTGCCAGCAGAGCACAGGGACAGAGCTCCTACGAGCAGTACTTC
TRBD1 TRBJ2-2 TRBV6-5 - CASSYSWDSGAGELFF TGTGCCAGCAGTTACTCTTGGGACAGCGGCGCCGGGGAGCTGTTTTTT
TRBD1 TRBJ1-4 TRBV5-1 - CASSLEGAGGEKLFF TGCGCCAGCAGCTTGGAGGGGGCTGGGGGTGAAAAACTGTTTTTT
TRBD2 TRBJ2-1 TRBV18 - CASSRSGTSGYNEQFF TGTGCCAGCTCCCGCTCCGGGACTAGCGGATACAATGAGCAGTTCTTC
- TRBJ2-2 TRBV7-2 few CASSLGHGLNTGELFF TGTGCCAGCAGCTTAGGGCATGGACTGAACACCGGGGAGCTGTTTTTT
TRBD1 TRBJ2-7 TRBV9 few CASNRQGKDEQYF TGTGCCAGCAATCGACAGGGAAAGGACGAGCAGTACTTC
- TRBJ2-1 TRBV5-1 - CASSFTQGYGYEQFF TGCGCCAGCAGCTTCACTCAGGGATACGGGTATGAGCAGTTCTTC
TRBD2 TRBJ2-3 TRBV27 - CASSHGAGGGTDTQYF TGTGCCAGCAGTCACGGGGCGGGAGGGGGCACAGATACGCAGTATTTT
TRBD2 TRBJ2-5 TRBV10-3 - CAISDRLAGEYQETQYF TGTGCCATCAGTGACAGGTTAGCGGGGGAGTACCAAGAGACCCAGTACTTC
- TRBJ2-5 TRBV28 few CASSQRDFQETQYF TGTGCCAGCAGTCAAAGGGACTTCCAAGAGACCCAGTACTTC
- TRBJ1-5 TRBV28 - CASTNTGRGNQPQHF TGTGCCAGCACCAATACGGGTAGGGGAAATCAGCCCCAGCATTTT
TRBD1 TRBJ2-3 TRBV27 few CASSFLPGQADTQYF TGTGCCAGCAGTTTTCTTCCGGGACAGGCGGATACGCAGTATTTT
TRBD1 TRBJ1-4 TRBV6-1 - CASTLTGGYEKLFF TGTGCCAGCACTTTGACAGGGGGCTATGAAAAACTGTTTTTT
TRBD1 TRBJ1-1 TRBV14 - CASSLGTGGGTEAFF TGTGCCAGCAGCCTCGGGACAGGGGGCGGAACTGAAGCTTTCTTT
TRBD1 TRBJ1-1 TRBV28 - CASRRNTFDRAGNTEAFF TGTGCCAGCAGACGAAACACCTTCGACAGGGCGGGTAACACTGAAGCTTTCTTT
- TRBJ1-4 TRBV28 once CASSLMGATNEKLFF TGTGCCAGCAGTTTAATGGGAGCAACTAATGAAAAACTGTTTTTT
TRBD2 TRBJ2-7 TRBV2 - CASKREGPGHEQYF TGTGCCAGCAAGCGGGAGGGCCCGGGCCACGAGCAGTACTTC
TRBD1 TRBJ2-5 TRBV10-3 - CAISEFHAGTGGETQYF TGTGCCATCAGTGAGTTTCACGCCGGGACAGGGGGAGAGACCCAGTACTTC
TRBD1 TRBJ1-2 TRBV18 - CASSPKGQGRMSF TGTGCCAGCTCACCTAAGGGACAGGGGAGGATGTCCTTC
TRBD2 TRBJ2-1 TRBV7-6 once CASRGLAEIDEQFF TGTGCCAGCAGGGGACTAGCGGAAATCGATGAGCAGTTCTTC
- TRBJ1-4 TRBV5-1 - CASSLGGVNEKLFF TGCGCCAGCAGCTTGGGGGGGGTTAATGAAAAACTGTTTTTT
TRBD2 TRBJ2-7 TRBV27 - CASSLGGSIYEQYF TGTGCCAGCAGTTTGGGCGGGAGCATCTACGAGCAGTACTTC
TRBD1 TRBJ2-1 TRBV7-9 - CASSLTGGANEQFF TGTGCCAGCAGTCTAACAGGGGGTGCGAATGAGCAGTTCTTC
TRBD1 TRBJ1-2 TRBV10-3 - CAISRDRGSTEGYTF TGTGCCATCAGCCGGGACAGGGGTTCTACGGAAGGCTACACCTTC
- TRBJ1-4 TRBV19 - CASSAIEQGIGEKLFF TGTGCCAGTAGTGCGATAGAACAGGGTATCGGGGAAAAACTGTTTTTT
TRBD2 TRBJ2-1 TRBV9 - CASSGAWTGGLLTEQFF TGTGCCAGCAGCGGTGCATGGACGGGGGGGCTTCTAACTGAGCAGTTCTTC
TRBD2 TRBJ2-1 TRBV7-6 - CASSTRLAGGPHEQFF TGTGCCAGCAGCACCAGACTAGCGGGGGGGCCTCATGAGCAGTTCTTC
TRBD1 TRBJ1-2 TRBV5-1 - CASSLAIQQGDGYTF TGCGCCAGCAGCTTGGCCATACAACAGGGGGATGGCTACACCTTC